This TCR beta chain was recovered during a study of T cells in Graves' hyperthyroidism and ophthalmopathy. Study outcomes and limitations: The model identified upcoming ophthalmopathy a median about six months ahead of onset.

This clonotype was seen only a few times. The antigen is not known. Newly diagnosed hyperthyroidism patients aged 18 to 65 years had disease lasting under 2 months. The CDR3 consists of 13 residues. CDR1 is SGHAT and CDR2 is FQNNGV in the germline V gene. The V and J ends lost 5 bases and 4 bases respectively, with 8 bases between them. It was RNA transcripts that yielded the amplified TCR beta CDR3 regions. The primer set for the first-round RT-PCR of the TCR CDR3 was HTBI. TCRdb re-called the multiplex PCR reads through MiXCR, storing one row per CDR3 protein. The data show roughly 800,000 distinct CDR3 sequences, 38% seen once.

The clonotype originates from a man younger than 35 with Graves' hyperthyroidism. The rearrangement links TRBV11-2 to TRBJ1-4, with D possibly TRBD1 on 5 matching bases. Sequenced sample: blood. The CDR3 is CASSRQINEKLFF. The CDR3 nucleotides read TGTGCCAGCAGCCGACAGATTAATGAAAAACTGTTTTTT.